This T cell receptor beta chain was recorded in a study of Graves' ophthalmopathy and Graves' hyperthyroidism. Whole-study findings and limits: The model predicted ophthalmopathy progression with 60% to 71% sensitivity and around 72% specificity.

TCR beta CDR3 amplification used RNA transcripts. HTBI-primed RT-PCR formed the first round, and a multiplex PCR formed the second. One entry per CDR3 protein results from TCRdb running MiXCR on the multiplex PCR reads. The table has hundreds of thousands of distinct CDR3 sequences, more than 40% seen once. The germline V gene has CDR1 SNHLY and CDR2 FYNNEI. With 4 bases removed from V and 1 base from J, the gap between germline ends came to 7 bases. The CDR3 extends over 13 amino acids. This clonotype was observed many times. Its matching antigen is unknown. Every ophthalmopathy donor presented moderate-to-severe activity, CAS ≥3, NOSPECS ≥4 and duration under 3 months.

This TCR was recovered from an adult man with Graves' ophthalmopathy. The sample was peripheral blood. The chain employs TRBV2 and TRBJ1-1; D unresolved. Here the CDR3 reads CASSVTRNTEAFF. The CDR3 nucleotides are TGTGCCAGCAGTGTTACCCGGAACACTGAAGCTTTCTTT. Together with reference TRBV2 and TRBJ1-1, the CDR3 gives the full variable domain: EPEVTQTPSHQVTQMGQEVILRCVPISNHLYFYWYRQILGQKVEFLVSFYNNEISEKSEIFDDQFSVERPDGSNFTLKIRSTKLEDSAMYFCASSVTRNTEAFFGQGTRLTVV.